This TCR beta chain was identified in a study of lymphopenia after photon versus proton radiotherapy. Study-level results: Photon-treated patients lost naive T cells and TCR diversity; proton-treated stayed stable.

Trimming stripped 3 bases from V and 0 bases from J, with 17 bases between. Germline lookup yields CDR1 MNHEY and CDR2 SMNVEV (reference sequence). This CDR3 has 17 amino acids. Assay: immunoSEQ multiplex PCR; the TCRdb copy retains only in-frame clones and omits some. The sample yields about 30,000 clones, 94% seen once. A note on this clone: What it binds is unknown.

The specimen comprised peripheral blood, sampled from a patient treated with photon-based radiotherapy. This TCR was sampled from a woman aged 45-65 years with cholangiocarcinoma. J is TRBJ1-2 and V is TRBV27, with a tentative D call TRBD1 (5 bases). The CDR3 loop is CASSFRGGLGTNYGYTF. As DNA, the CDR3 is TGTGCCAGCAGTTTCCGGGGGGGATTAGGGACTAACTATGGCTACACCTTC.